This T cell receptor beta chain was documented in a study of T-cell reconstitution after alpha-beta-depleted transplantation in children. Germline values: CDR1 MNHEY, CDR2 SVGAGI. V was pared by 5 bases and J by 0 bases, with 11 bases between. The CDR3 is 16 residues long. This clonotype was counted many times. The TCRbeta library incorporated unique molecular identifiers. A single record per CDR3 protein comes from TCRdb applying MiXCR to the PCR reads. The sample holds about 91,000 distinct CDR3 sequences; approximately 9.2% are singletons and the top ten take 5.5% to 8%. The V call is TRBV6-5, the J call TRBJ1-6; D is ambiguous. The specimen comprised PBMCs from the stem cell graft donor, sampled from the stem cell graft. This clonotype was sampled from a human donor who donated a stem cell graft to a child with congenital amegakaryocytic thrombocytopenia. The CDR3 is CASSLAGSSYNSPLHF. The DNA for the CDR3 is TGTGCCAGCAGTCTTGCGGGGAGCTCCTATAATTCACCCCTCCACTTT.